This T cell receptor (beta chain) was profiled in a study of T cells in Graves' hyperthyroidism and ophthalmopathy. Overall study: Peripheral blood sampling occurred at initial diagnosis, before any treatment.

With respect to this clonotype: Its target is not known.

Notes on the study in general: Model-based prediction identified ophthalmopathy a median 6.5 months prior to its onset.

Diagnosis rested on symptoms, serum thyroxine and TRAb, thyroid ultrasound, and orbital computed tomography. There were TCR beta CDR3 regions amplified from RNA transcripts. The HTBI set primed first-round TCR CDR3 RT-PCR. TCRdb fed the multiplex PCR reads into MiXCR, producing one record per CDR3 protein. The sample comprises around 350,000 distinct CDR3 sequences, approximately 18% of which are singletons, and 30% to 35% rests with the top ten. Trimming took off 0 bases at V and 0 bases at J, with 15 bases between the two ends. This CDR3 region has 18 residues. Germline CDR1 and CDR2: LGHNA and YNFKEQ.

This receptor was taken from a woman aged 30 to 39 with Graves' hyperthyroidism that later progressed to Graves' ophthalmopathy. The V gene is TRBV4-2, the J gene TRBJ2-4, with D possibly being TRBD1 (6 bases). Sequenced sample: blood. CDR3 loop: CASSQDSPDRLAKNIQYF. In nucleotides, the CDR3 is TGTGCCAGCAGCCAAGATTCCCCTGACAGGCTAGCCAAAAACATTCAGTACTTC.